This TCR beta chain emerged from a study of shared clonotypes between healthy human individuals. This CDR3 contains 15 residues. Trimming left V 7 bases short and J 0 bases short, with 12 bases between. Germline CDR1 and CDR2: ENHRY and SYGVKD. The method was immunoSEQ multiplex PCR; TCRdb's version includes in-frame clones alone and lacks a portion of them. The data contain 2 million to 2.5 million clones, approximately 96% of them seen just once; the ten biggest clones take up 0.1% to 0.15%. The source material was naive CD4+ T cells sorted from blood. Subset: CD45RA+ positively selected. The chain links TRBV10-3 to TRBJ2-2; the D is unclear. The TCR sequence derives from a man aged 18 to 35 in good health. The CDR3 nucleotides are TGTGCCATCAAAAAGGACGCTGCGAACACCGGGGAGCTGTTTTTT. Translated, it gives CAIKKDAANTGELFF.